Below, 13 T cell receptor beta chains from the same sample are listed, as sequenced in a study of CD8+ T cells in alopecia areata. Treatment denoted: oral pan-JAK inhibitor, 5-10 mg twice daily. cDNA serving as the sequencing template came from extracted, reverse transcribed RNA. The data were produced by immunoSEQ multiplex PCR, yet TCRdb's version contains in-frame clones alone and is incomplete. The repertoire consists of about 160,000 clones, with under 70% occurring once and the leading ten covering 0.7% to 1%. The specimen comprised CD4+ T cells sorted from blood, sampled at week 4, from a patient treated with tofacitinib. Receptors were obtained from a human donor with alopecia areata.

On this clone: Other DNA sequences in the sample encode the same CDR3. J is TRBJ1-2 and V is TRBV9, with D possibly matching TRBD1 (5 bases). CDR3 length: 13 residues. CDR1 is SGDLS, CDR2 YYNGEE, per germline. Trimming pared 7 bases from V and 5 bases from J, leaving 15 bases between. In DNA form, the CDR3 reads TGTGCCAGCTCTCCGGGACGGTCGTATGGCTACACCTTC. This encodes CASSPGRSYGYTF.

This clone was detected only a few times. The rearrangement joins TRBV18 to TRBJ2-3; D gene unclear. V lost 5 bases, J lost 3 bases, and 9 bases lay in between. The CDR3 contains 13 residues. Per the germline V gene, CDR1 is KGHSH and CDR2 is LQKENI. The CDR3 region is CASSGDRTDTQYF. CDR3 DNA: TGTGCCAGCTCAGGCGACCGAACAGATACGCAGTATTTT.

CDR3 residues: CSVTSRETQYF. CDR3 in DNA: TGCAGCGTTACCTCTAGGGAGACCCAGTACTTC. This chain uses TRBV29-1 with TRBJ2-5; D is uncertain. The germline gives CDR1 SQVTM, CDR2 ANQGSEA. V lost 5 bases, J lost 5 bases, and 9 bases lay in between. CDR3 length equals 11 residues.

The chain recombines TRBV2 with TRBJ2-3, with 10 bases fitting TRBD1. From germline, CDR1 is SNHLY and CDR2 FYNNEI. With 1 base clipped from V and 9 bases from J, the junction kept 1 base outside the gene matches. The CDR3 spans 13 residues. CDR3 sequence: CASSEGTGGTQYF. The CDR3 DNA reads TGTGCCAGCAGTGAAGGGACAGGGGGGACGCAGTATTTT.

The chain couples TRBV30 to TRBJ1-5; the match to TRBD1 covers 7 bases. V gave up 5 bases and J gave up 0 bases; unmatched junction bases: 1. The CDR3 length is 13 residues. The germline V gene has CDR1 GTSNPN and CDR2 SVGIG (reference sequence). The CDR3: CAWGTASNQPQHF. In nucleotides, the CDR3 is TGTGCCTGGGGGACAGCTAGCAATCAGCCCCAGCATTTT.

In this sample, this clone turned up a few times. The J gene is TRBJ2-7, the V gene TRBV5-4; D is unresolved. V was shortened by 3 bases and J by 2 bases, with 9 bases between the two germline ends. Germline CDR1 reads SGHNT; CDR2 reads YYREEE (reference sequence). This CDR3 spans 13 amino acids. CDR3 in amino acids: CASSSHSTYEQYF. As DNA, the CDR3 is TGTGCCAGCAGCTCCCACTCTACCTACGAGCAGTACTTC.

The chain couples TRBV27 to TRBJ2-5; a weak D match, TRBD1 (6 bases). CDR1 is MNHEY and CDR2 is SMNVEV in the germline V gene (reference sequence). The CDR3 extends over 17 amino acids. V lost 1 base to trimming and J lost 4 bases, with 19 bases between them. The CDR3 sequence: CASSLYTGPGSSETQYF. The CDR3 DNA sequence: TGTGCCAGCAGTTTATATACAGGGCCGGGATCGTCAGAGACCCAGTACTTC.

This chain links TRBV5-1 with TRBJ2-7; 9 bases line up with TRBD2. CDR3 length equals 13 residues. Per the germline V gene, CDR1 is SGHRS and CDR2 is YFSETQ. The V segment lost 4 bases and the J segment 7 bases; nucleotides outside the gene matches: 6. The CDR3 nucleotides are TGCGCCAGCAGCATCACAACTAGCGGGGAGCAGTACTTC. Protein sequence: CASSITTSGEQYF.

This clone was seen a single time. The chain employs TRBV10-3 and TRBJ1-2; D not certain. The CDR3 totals 15 residues. The germline gives CDR1 ENHRY, CDR2 SYGVKD. Trimming cost V 2 bases and J 4 bases, with 14 bases left between them. The CDR3 DNA is TGTGCCATCAGTGAGGCGCTCGCCACCACCTATGGCTACACCTTC. Translating it yields CAISEALATTYGYTF.

The chain combines TRBV28 with TRBJ1-5; no reliable D call. The CDR3 runs 14 residues. Germline V lookup: CDR1 MDHEN, CDR2 SYDVKM. V lost 1 base, J lost 4 bases, and 8 bases lay in between. In DNA form, the CDR3 reads TGTGCCAGCAGTTTATCCGTGTGGAATCAGCCCCAGCATTTT. The encoded protein is CASSLSVWNQPQHF. The whole variable domain, remainder taken from reference TRBV28 and TRBJ1-5, is DVKVTQSSRYLVKRTGEKVFLECVQDMDHENMFWYRQDPGLGLRLIYFSYDVKMKEKGDIPEGYSVSREKKERFSLILESASTNQTSMYLCASSLSVWNQPQHFGDGTRLSIL.

V and J are TRBV6-5 and TRBJ1-2; D remains ambiguous. This CDR3 comprises 15 residues. The ends were cut back, 0 bases at V and 7 bases at J, with 15 bases in the middle. Per germline, CDR1 MNHEY and CDR2 SVGAGI. The CDR3 is CASSYSIGDSFGYTF. In nucleotides, the CDR3 is TGTGCCAGCAGTTACTCGATCGGGGATTCCTTTGGCTACACCTTC.

The rearrangement joins TRBV29-1 to TRBJ2-7; 8 bases line up with TRBD1. CDR3 length equals 12 residues. V was pared by 8 bases and J by 5 bases, with 8 bases of the junction left unmatched. Germline V CDR1 and CDR2: SQVTM, ANQGSEA. CDR3 amino acids: CSFRQGIHEQYF. The CDR3 coding sequence is TGCAGCTTTAGACAGGGGATCCACGAGCAGTACTTC.

This chain connects TRBV7-9 to TRBJ2-7; perhaps TRBD1 as D (5 bases). The germline CDR1 and CDR2 sequences are SEHNR and FQNEAQ (reference sequence). This CDR3 comprises 15 residues. Trimming took 5 bases from V and 1 from J, leaving 15 bases between them. CDR3 region: CASSPLGHPSYEQYF. DNA of the CDR3: TGTGCCAGCAGCCCTCTAGGACACCCGTCCTACGAGCAGTACTTC.